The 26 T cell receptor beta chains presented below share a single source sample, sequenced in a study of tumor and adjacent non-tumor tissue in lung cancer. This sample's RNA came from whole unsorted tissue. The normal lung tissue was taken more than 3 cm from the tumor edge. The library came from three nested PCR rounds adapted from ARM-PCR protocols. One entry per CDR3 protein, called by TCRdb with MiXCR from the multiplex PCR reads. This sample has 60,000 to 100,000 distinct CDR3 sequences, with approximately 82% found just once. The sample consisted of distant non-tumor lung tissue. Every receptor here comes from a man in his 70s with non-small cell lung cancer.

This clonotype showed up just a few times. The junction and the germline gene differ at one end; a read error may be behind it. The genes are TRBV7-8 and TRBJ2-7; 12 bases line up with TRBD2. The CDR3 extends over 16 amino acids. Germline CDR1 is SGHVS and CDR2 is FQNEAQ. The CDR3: CASSSPGLAGIYEQYF. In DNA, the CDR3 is TGTGCTAGCAGCTCGCCCGGACTAGCGGGAATTTACGAGCAGTACTTC.

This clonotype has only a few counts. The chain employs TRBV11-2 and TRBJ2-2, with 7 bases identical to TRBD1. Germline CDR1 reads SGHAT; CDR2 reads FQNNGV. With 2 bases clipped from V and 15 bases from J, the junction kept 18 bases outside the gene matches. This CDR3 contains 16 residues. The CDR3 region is CASSLMGTGVEGKMFF. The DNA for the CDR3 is TGTGCCAGCAGCTTAATGGGAACAGGGGTTGAAGGGAAGATGTTTTTT. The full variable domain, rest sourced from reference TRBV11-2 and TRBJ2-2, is EAGVAQSPRYKIIEKRQSVAFWCNPISGHATLYWYQQILGQGPKLLIQFQNNGVVDDSQLPKDRFSAERLKGVDSTLKIQPAKLEDSAVYLCASSLMGTGVEGKMFFGEGSRLTVL.

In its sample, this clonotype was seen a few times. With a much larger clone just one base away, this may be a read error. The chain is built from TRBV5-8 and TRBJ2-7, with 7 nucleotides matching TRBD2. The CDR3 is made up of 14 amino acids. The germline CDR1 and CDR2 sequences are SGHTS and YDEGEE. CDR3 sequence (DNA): TGTGCCAACAGCCCGGGGGGTTCCCCCTACGAGCAGTACTTC. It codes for CANSPGGSPYEQYF.

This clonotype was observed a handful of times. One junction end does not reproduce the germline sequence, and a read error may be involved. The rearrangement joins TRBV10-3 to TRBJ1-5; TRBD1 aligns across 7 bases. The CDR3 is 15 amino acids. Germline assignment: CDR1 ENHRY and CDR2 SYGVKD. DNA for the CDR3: TGTGCCACCAGTATAACAGGGGAAGGGGATCAGTCCCAGCATTTT. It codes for CATSITGEGDQSQHF.

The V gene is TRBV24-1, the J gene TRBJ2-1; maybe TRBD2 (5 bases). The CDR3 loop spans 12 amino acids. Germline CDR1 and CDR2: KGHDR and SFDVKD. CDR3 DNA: TGTTCCTCCAGTTTAGAGGGCCGGGAGCAGTTCTTC. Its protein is CSSSLEGREQFF.

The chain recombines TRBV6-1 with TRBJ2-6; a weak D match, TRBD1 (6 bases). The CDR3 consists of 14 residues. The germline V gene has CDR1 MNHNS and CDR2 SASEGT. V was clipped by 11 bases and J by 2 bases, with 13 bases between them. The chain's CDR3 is CAGSEGAGANVLTF. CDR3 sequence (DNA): TGTGCCGGTAGTGAGGGGGCTGGGGCCAACGTCCTGACTTTC.

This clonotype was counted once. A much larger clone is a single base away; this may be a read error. The CDR3 coding sequence is TGTGCCAGTATGGACAGGGGTGAAAACTACGAGCAGTACTTC. As protein: CASMDRGENYEQYF. The gene calls are TRBV28 and TRBJ2-7, with 9 bases that match TRBD1. CDR3 length: 14 residues. Germline V gene sequence: CDR1 MDHEN, CDR2 SYDVKM. J was trimmed by 3 bases and V by 9 bases; bases with no gene match: 9.

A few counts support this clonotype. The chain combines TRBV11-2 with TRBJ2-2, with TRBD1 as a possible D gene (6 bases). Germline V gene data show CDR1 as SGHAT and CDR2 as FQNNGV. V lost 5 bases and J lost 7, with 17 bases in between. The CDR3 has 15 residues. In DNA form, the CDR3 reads TGTGCCAGCAGCATAAGACAGGTGACCATCGGGGAGCTGTTTTTT. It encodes CASSIRQVTIGELFF.

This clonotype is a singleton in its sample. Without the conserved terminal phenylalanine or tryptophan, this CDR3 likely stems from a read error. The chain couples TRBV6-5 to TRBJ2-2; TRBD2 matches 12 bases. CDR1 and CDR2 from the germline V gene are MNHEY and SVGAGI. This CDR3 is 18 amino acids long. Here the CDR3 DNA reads TGTGTCAGCAGTTACTCCGGACTAGCGGGAAGATACACCGGGGAGCTGTTTCTT. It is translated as CVSSYSGLAGRYTGELFL.

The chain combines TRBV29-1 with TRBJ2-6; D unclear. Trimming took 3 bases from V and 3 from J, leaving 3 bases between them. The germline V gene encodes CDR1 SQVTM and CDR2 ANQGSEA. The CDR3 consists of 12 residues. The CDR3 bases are TGCAGCGTTGATCGTGGGGCCAACGTCCTGACTTTC. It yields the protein CSVDRGANVLTF.

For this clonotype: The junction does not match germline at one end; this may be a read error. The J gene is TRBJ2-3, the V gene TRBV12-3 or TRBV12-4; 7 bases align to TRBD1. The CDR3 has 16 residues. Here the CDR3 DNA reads TGTGCCAGCAGGCCCCAGGGACAGTTAAGCACAAATACGCAGTATTTC. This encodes CASRPQGQLSTNTQYF.

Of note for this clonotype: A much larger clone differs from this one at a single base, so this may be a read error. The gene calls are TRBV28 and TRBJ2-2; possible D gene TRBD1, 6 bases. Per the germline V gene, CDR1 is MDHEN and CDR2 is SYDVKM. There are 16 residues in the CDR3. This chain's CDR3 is CAGSLSQGWNTGELFF. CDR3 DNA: TGTGCCGGCAGTTTATCACAGGGCTGGAACACCGGGGAGCTGTTTTTT.

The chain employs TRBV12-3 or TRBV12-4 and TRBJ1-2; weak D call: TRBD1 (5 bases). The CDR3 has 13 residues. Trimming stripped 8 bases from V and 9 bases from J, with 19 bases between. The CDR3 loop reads CASDFQGLNCYTF. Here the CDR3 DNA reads TGTGCCAGCGATTTTCAGGGATTAAATTGCTACACCTTC.

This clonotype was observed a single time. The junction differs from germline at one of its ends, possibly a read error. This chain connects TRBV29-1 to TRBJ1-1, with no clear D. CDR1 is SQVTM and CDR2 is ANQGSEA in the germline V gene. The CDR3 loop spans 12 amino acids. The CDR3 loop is CSVVAESPEAFF. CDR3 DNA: TGTAGCGTTGTGGCGGAGAGTCCGGAAGCTTTCTTT.

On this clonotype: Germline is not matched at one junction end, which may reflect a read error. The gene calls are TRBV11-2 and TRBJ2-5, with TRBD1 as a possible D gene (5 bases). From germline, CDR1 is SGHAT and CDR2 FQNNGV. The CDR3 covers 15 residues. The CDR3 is CASSQGTVGQESQYF. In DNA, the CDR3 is TGTGCCAGCAGCCAGGGTACAGTTGGGCAAGAGAGCCAGTACTTC. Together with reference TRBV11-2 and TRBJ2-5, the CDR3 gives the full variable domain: EAGVAQSPRYKIIEKRQSVAFWCNPISGHATLYWYQQILGQGPKLLIQFQNNGVVDDSQLPKDRFSAERLKGVDSTLKIQPAKLEDSAVYLCASSQGTVGQESQYFGPGTRLLVL.

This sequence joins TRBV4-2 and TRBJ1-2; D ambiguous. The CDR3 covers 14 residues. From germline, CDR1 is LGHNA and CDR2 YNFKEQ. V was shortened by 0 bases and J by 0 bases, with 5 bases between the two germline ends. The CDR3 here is CASSQDHTNYGYTF. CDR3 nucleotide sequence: TGTGCCAGCAGCCAAGACCATACTAACTATGGCTACACCTTC.

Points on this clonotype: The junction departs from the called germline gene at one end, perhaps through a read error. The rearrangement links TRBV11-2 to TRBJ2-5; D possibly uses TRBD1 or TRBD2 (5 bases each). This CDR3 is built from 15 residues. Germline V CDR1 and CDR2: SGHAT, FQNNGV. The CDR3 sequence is CASSPGTVRQGTRYF. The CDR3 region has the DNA TGTGCCAGCAGCCCGGGGACCGTTAGGCAAGGGACCCGGTACTTC.

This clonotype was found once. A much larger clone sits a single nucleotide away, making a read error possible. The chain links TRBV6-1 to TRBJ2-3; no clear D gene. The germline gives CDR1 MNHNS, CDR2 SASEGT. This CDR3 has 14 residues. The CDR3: CASSELSNTDTHYF. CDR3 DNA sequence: TGTGCCAGCAGTGAGTTATCAAACACAGATACGCACTATTTT.

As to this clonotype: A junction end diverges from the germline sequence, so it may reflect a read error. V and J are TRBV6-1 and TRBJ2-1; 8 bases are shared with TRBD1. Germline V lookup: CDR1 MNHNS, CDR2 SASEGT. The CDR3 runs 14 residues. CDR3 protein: CVSSETGELDGQFF. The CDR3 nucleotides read TGTGTCAGCAGTGAGACAGGGGAATTGGATGGGCAGTTCTTC.

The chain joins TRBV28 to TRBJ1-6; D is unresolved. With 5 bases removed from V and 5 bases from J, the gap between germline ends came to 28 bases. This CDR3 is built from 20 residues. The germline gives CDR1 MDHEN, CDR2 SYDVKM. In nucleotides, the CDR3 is TGTGCCAGCAGTCCCACCTGGCATTTTTATCATAACTTCGATAATTCACCCCTCCACTTT. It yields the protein CASSPTWHFYHNFDNSPLHF.

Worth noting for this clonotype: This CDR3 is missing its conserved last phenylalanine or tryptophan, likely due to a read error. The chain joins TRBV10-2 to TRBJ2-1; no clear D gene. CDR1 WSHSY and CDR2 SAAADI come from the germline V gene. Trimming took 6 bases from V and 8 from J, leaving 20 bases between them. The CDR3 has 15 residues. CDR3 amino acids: CASRSSEPSSHEQFS. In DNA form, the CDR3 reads TGCGCCAGCAGGTCCTCGGAACCCTCTTCTCATGAGCAGTTCTCC.

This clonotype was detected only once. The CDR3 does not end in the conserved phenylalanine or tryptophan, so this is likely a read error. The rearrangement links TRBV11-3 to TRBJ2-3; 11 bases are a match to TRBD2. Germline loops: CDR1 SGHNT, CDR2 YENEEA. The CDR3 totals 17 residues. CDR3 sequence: CTSSLRGSSGRRNTQYS. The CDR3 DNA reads TGTACCAGCAGCCTAAGGGGGTCTAGCGGGAGGCGAAATACGCAGTATTCT.

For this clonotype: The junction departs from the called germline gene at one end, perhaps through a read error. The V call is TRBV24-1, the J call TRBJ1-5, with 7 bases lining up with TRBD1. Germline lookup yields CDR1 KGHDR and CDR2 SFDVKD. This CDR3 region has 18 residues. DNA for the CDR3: TGTGCCAGCAGTGACGGACAGGTAAAGCCCCACCAAGGGCAGCGCCAGCATTTT. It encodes CASSDGQVKPHQGQRQHF.

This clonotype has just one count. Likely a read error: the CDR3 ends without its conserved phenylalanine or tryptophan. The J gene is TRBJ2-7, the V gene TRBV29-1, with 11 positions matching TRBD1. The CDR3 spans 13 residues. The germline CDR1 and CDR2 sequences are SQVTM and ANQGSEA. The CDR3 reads CSVVGTGGYEQYL. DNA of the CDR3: TGTAGCGTGGTCGGGACAGGGGGGTACGAGCAGTACCTC.

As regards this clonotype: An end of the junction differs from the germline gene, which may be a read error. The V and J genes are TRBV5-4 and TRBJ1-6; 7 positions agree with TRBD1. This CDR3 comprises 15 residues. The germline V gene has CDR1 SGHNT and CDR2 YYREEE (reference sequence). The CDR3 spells CASRRTGDHNSPLHF. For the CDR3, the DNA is TGTGCCAGCAGGCGAACAGGGGATCATAATTCACCCCTTCACTTT. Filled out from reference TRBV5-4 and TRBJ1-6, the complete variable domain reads ETGVTQSPTHLIKTRGQQVTLRCSSQSGHNTVSWYQQALGQGPQFIFQYYREEENGRGNFPPRFSGLQFPNYSSELNVNALELDDSALYLCASRRTGDHNSPLHFGNGTRLTVT.

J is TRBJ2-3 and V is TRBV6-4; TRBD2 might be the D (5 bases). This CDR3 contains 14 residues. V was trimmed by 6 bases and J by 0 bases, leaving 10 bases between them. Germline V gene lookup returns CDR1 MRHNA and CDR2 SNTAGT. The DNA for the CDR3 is TGTGCCAGCAGCGGCGGGCATAGCACAGATACGCAGTATTTT. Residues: CASSGGHSTDTQYF.